Each of the 21 T cell receptor beta chains below was sequenced from the same sample in a study of blood T cell repertoires in COVID-19. Sequencing was performed with immunoSEQ multiplex PCR; in TCRdb, only in-frame clones are kept and a portion is missing. The sample consists of 200,000 or so clones, 92% of them appearing once. What was sequenced was peripheral blood. These receptors came from a man aged 55 to 70 with COVID-19, enrolled during active disease.

V usage is TRBV4-1 and J usage is TRBJ2-7; TRBD2 agrees at 13 bases. The length of the CDR3 is 19 residues. The V segment lost 4 bases and the J segment 3 bases; nucleotides outside the gene matches: 15. Germline V gene sequence: CDR1 MGHRA, CDR2 YSYEKL. The CDR3 DNA sequence: TGCGCCAGCAGCCTCGACGGACTAGCGGGAGCGGAAAGAGGCTACGAGCAGTACTTC. It codes for CASSLDGLAGAERGYEQYF.

V gene TRBV6-5 combines with J gene TRBJ2-7; 8 nucleotides match TRBD1. Germline V gene lookup returns CDR1 MNHEY and CDR2 SVGAGI. The V and J ends lost 0 bases and 2 bases, in that order; junction bases with no gene match: 0. The CDR3 has 14 residues. In DNA form, the CDR3 reads TGTGCCAGCAGTTACTCGACAGGGGCCTACGAGCAGTACTTC. It is translated as CASSYSTGAYEQYF.

As to this clone: The junction differs from germline at one of its ends, possibly a read error. The chain's CDR3 is CASRPEGRSTRQF. The CDR3 DNA is TGTGCCAGTAGGCCCGAGGGTAGGTCAACGAGGCAGTTC. The chain recombines TRBV19 with TRBJ1-2; D not resolved. Germline V gene data show CDR1 as LNHDA and CDR2 as SQIVND (reference sequence). The CDR3 is 13 amino acids. The full variable domain, rest sourced from reference TRBV19 and TRBJ1-2, is DGGITQSPKYLFRKEGQNVTLSCEQNLNHDAMYWYRQDPGQGLRLIYYSQIVNDFQKGDIAEGYSVSREKKESFPLTVTSAQKNPTAFYLCASRPEGRSTRQFGSGTRLTVV.

The V call is TRBV6-5, the J call TRBJ1-1, with a weak D call TRBD1 (5 bases). Germline V gene sequence: CDR1 MNHEY, CDR2 SVGAGI. The CDR3 loop spans 14 amino acids. Deletions cut 7 bases from V and 0 bases from J, with 12 bases between. The CDR3: CASTGNWLNTEAFF. The CDR3 DNA reads TGTGCCAGCACAGGGAATTGGTTGAACACTGAAGCTTTCTTT.

The rearrangement uses TRBV5-5 and TRBJ1-1, with 12 positions matching TRBD1. J lost 0 bases, V lost 4 bases, and 7 bases had no gene match. The CDR3 is 17 amino acids. Per the germline V gene, CDR1 is SGHKS and CDR2 is YYEKEE (reference sequence). CDR3 region: CASSGDRGQRMNTEAFF. As DNA, the CDR3 is TGTGCCAGCAGCGGGGACAGGGGGCAACGGATGAACACTGAAGCTTTCTTT.

The gene calls are TRBV18 and TRBJ2-2, with D possibly matching TRBD2 (6 bases). The ends were cut back, 3 bases at V and 1 base at J, with 6 bases in the middle. Per the germline V gene, CDR1 is KGHSH and CDR2 is LQKENI. The CDR3 runs to 14 residues. The CDR3 here is CASSPSGNTGELFF. In DNA form, the CDR3 reads TGTGCCAGCTCACCTAGCGGGAACACCGGGGAGCTGTTTTTT.

V and J are TRBV19 and TRBJ2-7; D gene ambiguous. Germline V gives CDR1 LNHDA, CDR2 SQIVND (reference sequence). CDR3 length equals 14 residues. Trimming took 1 base from V and 1 from J, leaving 8 bases between them. Here the CDR3 DNA reads TGTGCCAGTAGTATAGGTGGCAGGTCCTACGAGCAGTACTTC. It encodes CASSIGGRSYEQYF. Full variable domain (outside the CDR3, taken from reference TRBV19 and TRBJ2-7): DGGITQSPKYLFRKEGQNVTLSCEQNLNHDAMYWYRQDPGQGLRLIYYSQIVNDFQKGDIAEGYSVSREKKESFPLTVTSAQKNPTAFYLCASSIGGRSYEQYFGPGTRLTVT.

The chain uses TRBV7-3 and TRBJ2-1, with 9 bases identical to TRBD2. Germline loops: CDR1 SGHTA, CDR2 FQGTGA. The junction had 7 bases not matched to a gene; V was cut back by 4 bases and J by 6 bases. CDR3 length: 15 amino acids. Here the CDR3 DNA reads TGTGCCAGCAGCTCTGCTAGCGGGGTAGGCAATGAGCAGTTCTTC. Protein sequence: CASSSASGVGNEQFF.

J is TRBJ2-7 and V is TRBV5-4, with 7 positions matching TRBD2. CDR1 is SGHNT and CDR2 is YYREEE in the germline V gene (reference sequence). The CDR3 has 14 residues. V lost 3 bases to trimming and J lost 0 bases; unmatched junction nucleotides: 3. The CDR3 region has the DNA TGTGCCAGCAGCTGGGGGGGATACTCCTACGAGCAGTACTTC. Protein sequence: CASSWGGYSYEQYF.

This chain joins TRBV5-1 and TRBJ1-1; D unresolved. The CDR3 runs to 18 residues. With 9 bases removed from V and 0 bases from J, the gap between germline ends came to 27 bases. Looked up from germline, CDR1 is SGHRS and CDR2 is YFSETQ. The CDR3: CAITPPGQIRGLNTEAFF. The CDR3, as DNA: TGCGCCATCACTCCTCCAGGTCAAATTCGGGGTTTGAACACTGAAGCTTTCTTT.

The chain has TRBV5-6 and TRBJ2-3; TRBD2 matches 11 bases. After removal of 1 base from V and 1 base from J, the junction contained 8 bases not matched to a gene. Germline V gene data show CDR1 as SGHDT and CDR2 as YYEEEE. The CDR3 runs to 18 residues. CDR3 nucleotide sequence: TGTGCCAGCAGCTTGAGAGGGTCTAGCGGGGGGCGCACAGATACGCAGTATTTT. Amino acids: CASSLRGSSGGRTDTQYF. The full variable domain, with the rest looked up from reference TRBV5-6 and TRBJ2-3, is DAGVTQSPTHLIKTRGQQVTLRCSPKSGHDTVSWYQQALGQGPQFIFQYYEEEERQRGNFPDRFSGHQFPNYSSELNVNALLLGDSALYLCASSLRGSSGGRTDTQYFGPGTRLTVL.

The chain couples TRBV7-9 to TRBJ2-1; D not resolved. Per the germline V gene, CDR1 is SEHNR and CDR2 is FQNEAQ (reference sequence). This CDR3 has 13 amino acids. V was shortened by 1 base and J by 10 bases, with 11 bases between the two germline ends. The CDR3 sequence: CASSLGPYREQFF. The DNA of the CDR3 is TGTGCCAGCAGCTTAGGCCCTTACAGAGAGCAGTTCTTC. The whole variable domain, remainder taken from reference TRBV7-9 and TRBJ2-1, is DTGVSQNPRHKITKRGQNVTFRCDPISEHNRLYWYRQTLGQGPEFLTYFQNEAQLEKSRLLSDRFSAERPKGSFSTLEIQRTEQGDSAMYLCASSLGPYREQFFGPGTRLTVL.

The rearrangement uses TRBV7-9 and TRBJ1-5, with 10 bases aligning to TRBD1. There are 18 residues in the CDR3. CDR1 SEHNR and CDR2 FQNEAQ come from the germline V gene (reference sequence). V dropped 4 bases and J dropped 4; count of bases not matched to a gene: 13. The CDR3 protein is CASSWTGGNHQSNQPQHF. The CDR3 coding sequence is TGTGCCAGCAGCTGGACAGGGGGTAACCACCAAAGTAATCAGCCCCAGCATTTT.

The V and J genes are TRBV23-1 and TRBJ2-4; maybe TRBD1 (6 bases). TRBV23-1 is an open reading frame whose function is uncertain. This CDR3 comprises 20 residues. Trimming took 0 bases from V and 0 from J, leaving 21 bases between them. The DNA of the CDR3 is TGCGCCAGCAGTCAATCGAATACCCGCGGACAGCCCATAGCCAAAAACATTCAGTACTTC. Translating gives CASSQSNTRGQPIAKNIQYF.

In this sample, this clone turned up a few times. V gene TRBV11-2 combines with J gene TRBJ1-1; 12 positions agree with TRBD1. Trimming cost V 5 bases and J 4 bases; bases outside gene matches: 8. This CDR3 contains 16 residues. Germline values: CDR1 SGHAT, CDR2 FQNNGV. The CDR3 nucleotides read TGTGCCAGCAGCCGGGACAGGGGGCTCAGAACCACTGAAGCTTTCTTT. It is translated as CASSRDRGLRTTEAFF.

The gene calls are TRBV6-5 and TRBJ2-2; 10 bases are shared with TRBD2. The CDR3 totals 15 residues. J gave up 3 bases and V 2 bases, and 0 bases lay outside the gene matches. The germline V gene encodes CDR1 MNHEY and CDR2 SVGAGI. CDR3 sequence reads: CASSYTSGDTGELFF. In nucleotides, the CDR3 is TGTGCCAGCAGTTACACTAGCGGGGACACCGGGGAGCTGTTTTTT.

V usage is TRBV7-9 and J usage is TRBJ1-3; 7 nucleotides match TRBD1. Germline loops: CDR1 SEHNR, CDR2 FQNEAQ (reference sequence). Germline trimming cut 0 bases from V and 2 bases from J; bases unmatched to any gene: 1. The CDR3 runs to 15 residues. CDR3 sequence (DNA): TGTGCCAGCAGCTTAGCCGGACAGGCTGGAAACACCATATATTTT. This encodes CASSLAGQAGNTIYF.

The chain uses TRBV2 and TRBJ2-1, with a possible D match to TRBD2 (5 bases). V shed 3 bases and J shed 6 bases, with 9 bases lying between them. The CDR3 sequence is 13 residues long. Germline-derived CDR1 and CDR2 are SNHLY and FYNNEI. The chain's CDR3 is CASSERVRNEQFF. DNA of the CDR3: TGTGCCAGCAGTGAGAGGGTGCGCAATGAGCAGTTCTTC.

V usage is TRBV19 and J usage is TRBJ2-2; no clear D. The V and J ends lost 7 bases and 1 base respectively, with 7 bases between them. The CDR3 extends over 13 amino acids. CDR1 and CDR2 (germline): LNHDA, SQIVND (reference sequence). CDR3 DNA: TGTGCCAGTATTAGCAGGAACACCGGGGAGCTGTTTTTT. Amino acids: CASISRNTGELFF.

The chain carries TRBV3-1 (or the pseudogene TRBV3-2) and TRBJ1-2; maybe TRBD1 (5 bases). The CDR3 totals 16 residues. Trimming took off 5 bases at V and 2 bases at J, with 18 bases between the two ends. Germline CDR1 and CDR2: LGHDT and YNNKEL (reference sequence). This CDR3 reads CASSTFGGFLNYGYTF. CDR3 DNA: TGTGCCAGCAGCACCTTTGGGGGGTTTCTCAACTATGGCTACACCTTC.

V usage is TRBV6-6 and J usage is TRBJ2-7; 12 nucleotides line up with TRBD2. J was trimmed by 5 bases and V by 5 bases; bases with no gene match: 13. Germline V gene lookup returns CDR1 MNHNY and CDR2 SVGAGI (reference sequence). The CDR3 covers 17 residues. The CDR3 DNA is TGTGCCAGCAGTCATCGACTAGCGGGGGCCCTTTTCCACGAGCAGTACTTC. Translated: CASSHRLAGALFHEQYF.